This TCR beta chain was profiled in a study of T-cell reconstitution after alpha-beta-depleted transplantation in children. The authors prepared the TCRbeta library with unique molecular identifiers. TCRdb re-called the PCR reads with MiXCR, one entry per CDR3 protein. The repertoire holds about 72,000 distinct CDR3 sequences, with 5.5% to 7.5% as singletons. CDR3 length equals 17 residues. Germline CDR1 SGHVS, CDR2 FQNEAQ. As concerns this clonotype: One end of the junction does not line up with germline, which may come from a read error.

This TCR was sampled from a human donor who donated a stem cell graft to a child with acute lymphoblastic leukemia. The genes are TRBV7-8 and TRBJ2-3, with D uncertain. This sample comprised PBMCs from the stem cell graft donor, obtained from the stem cell graft. The CDR3 nucleotides read TGTGCCAGCAGCTTAGCGACTCCTTATCATAGCACATATACGCAGTATTTT. Translation: CASSLATPYHSTYTQYF.